This passage covers 9 T cell receptor beta chains from one sample sequenced in a study of shared clonotypes between healthy human individuals. Repertoires were generated with immunoSEQ multiplex PCR, while TCRdb's copy carries only in-frame clones and drops some. The profile shows roughly 700,000 clones, roughly 87% of them singletons. The sample comprised memory CD8+ T cells from PBMCs. The subset was: CD45RO+ cells pooled with CCR7-negative TemRA cells. The receptors here all came from a man aged 18 to 29 in good health. Some clones in this sample may be carry-over from other donors' samples.

The CDR3 reads CATSSTGVEQFF. CDR3 sequence (DNA): TGTGCCACCAGCAGTACAGGGGTCGAGCAGTTCTTC. The rearrangement uses TRBV15 and TRBJ2-1, with TRBD1 identical over 7 bases. V was pared by 3 bases and J by 10 bases, with 3 bases of the junction left unmatched. The germline gives CDR1 LNHNV, CDR2 YYDKDF (reference sequence). The CDR3 contains 12 residues.

The V gene is TRBV15, the J gene TRBJ2-5; tentatively, D is TRBD1 (5 bases). Germline V gene data show CDR1 as LNHNV and CDR2 as YYDKDF (reference sequence). The germline V and J ends were trimmed by 3 bases and 5 bases, with 10 bases remaining between them. The CDR3 has 13 amino acids. The CDR3 region is CATSSRRVETQYF. CDR3 DNA sequence: TGTGCCACCAGCAGCCGCAGGGTCGAGACCCAGTACTTC. Together with reference TRBV15 and TRBJ2-5, the CDR3 gives the full variable domain: DAMVIQNPRYQVTQFGKPVTLSCSQTLNHNVMYWYQQKSSQAPKLLFHYYDKDFNNEADTPDNFQSRRPNTSFCFLDIRSPGLGDTAMYLCATSSRRVETQYFGPGTRLLVL.

The chain employs TRBV27 and TRBJ2-3; D is ambiguous. V was cut by 1 base and J by 2 bases, with 13 bases left in between. The CDR3 runs to 16 residues. The V gene's germline CDR1 is MNHEY and CDR2 SMNVEV (reference sequence). CDR3: CASSLFSTVPTDTQYF. DNA for the CDR3: TGTGCCAGCAGTTTATTCTCAACAGTACCCACAGATACGCAGTATTTT.

The sample holds one count of this clone. The rearrangement uses TRBV5-4 and TRBJ1-2; D possibly corresponds to TRBD1 (6 bases). Germline CDR1 SGHNT, CDR2 YYREEE (reference sequence). V shed 4 bases and J shed 8 bases, with 21 bases lying between them. This CDR3 spans 15 amino acids. As DNA, the CDR3 is TGTGCCAGCAGCCCGTCGGTGGGGGGCGATTGGGGCTACACCTTC. Translation: CASSPSVGGDWGYTF. Drawing the rest from reference TRBV5-4 and TRBJ1-2, the complete variable domain is ETGVTQSPTHLIKTRGQQVTLRCSSQSGHNTVSWYQQALGQGPQFIFQYYREEENGRGNFPPRFSGLQFPNYSSELNVNALELDDSALYLCASSPSVGGDWGYTFGSGTRLTVV.

The chain joins TRBV5-1 to TRBJ1-2; D might be TRBD1 (6 bases). V lost 5 bases and J lost 4, with 12 bases in between. Germline V gene lookup returns CDR1 SGHRS and CDR2 YFSETQ. The CDR3 runs 13 residues. CDR3 sequence reads: CASRSGVGYGYTF. The CDR3 coding sequence is TGCGCCAGCAGGTCAGGGGTGGGCTATGGCTACACCTTC. The full variable domain, with the rest looked up from reference TRBV5-1 and TRBJ1-2, is KAGVTQTPRYLIKTRGQQVTLSCSPISGHRSVSWYQQTPGQGLQFLFEYFSETQRNKGNFPGRFSGRQFSNSRSEMNVSTLELGDSALYLCASRSGVGYGYTFGSGTRLTVV.

The chain couples TRBV18 to TRBJ1-5; tentatively, D is TRBD1 (6 bases). CDR1 and CDR2 (germline): KGHSH, LQKENI. Trimming pared 6 bases from V and 6 bases from J, leaving 9 bases between. There are 12 residues in the CDR3. Here the CDR3 DNA reads TGTGCCAGCTCGGAAGGGGGTCAGCCCCAGCATTTT. Its protein product is CASSEGGQPQHF.

V gene TRBV11-2 combines with J gene TRBJ2-5; D possibly matches TRBD1 or TRBD2 (5 bases each). The end of the DNA aligns better with TRBJ2-7, so the J call may be wrong. In germline, CDR1 is SGHAT, CDR2 FQNNGV. CDR3 length equals 14 residues. CDR3 nucleotides: TGTGCCAGCAGCCGCAACGGGGCCTCCTACGAGCAGTACTTC. Translated, it gives CASSRNGASYEQYF.

This CDR3 is CASSPRGTVVDTQYF. The DNA of the CDR3 is TGTGCCAGCAGCCCAAGGGGGACTGTCGTAGATACGCAGTATTTT. The V and J genes are TRBV11-1 and TRBJ2-3, with D perhaps assigned TRBD1 or TRBD2 (6 bases each). Germline assignment: CDR1 SGHAT and CDR2 FQDESV (reference sequence). The V and J ends lost 5 bases and 5 bases respectively, with 17 bases between them. The CDR3 covers 15 residues. The full variable domain, rest sourced from reference TRBV11-1 and TRBJ2-3, is EAEVAQSPRYKITEKSQAVAFWCDPISGHATLYWYRQILGQGPELLVQFQDESVVDDSQLPKDRFSAERLKGVDSTLKIQPAELGDSAMYLCASSPRGTVVDTQYFGPGTRLTVL.

This chain connects TRBV30 to TRBJ2-7; D gene ambiguous. V was shortened by 0 bases and J by 3 bases, with 12 bases between the two germline ends. From germline, CDR1 is GTSNPN and CDR2 SVGIG (reference sequence). The CDR3 is 14 amino acids. The CDR3 loop reads CAWSVWLSNYEQYF. CDR3 nucleotides: TGTGCCTGGAGTGTATGGCTCAGCAACTACGAGCAGTACTTC.